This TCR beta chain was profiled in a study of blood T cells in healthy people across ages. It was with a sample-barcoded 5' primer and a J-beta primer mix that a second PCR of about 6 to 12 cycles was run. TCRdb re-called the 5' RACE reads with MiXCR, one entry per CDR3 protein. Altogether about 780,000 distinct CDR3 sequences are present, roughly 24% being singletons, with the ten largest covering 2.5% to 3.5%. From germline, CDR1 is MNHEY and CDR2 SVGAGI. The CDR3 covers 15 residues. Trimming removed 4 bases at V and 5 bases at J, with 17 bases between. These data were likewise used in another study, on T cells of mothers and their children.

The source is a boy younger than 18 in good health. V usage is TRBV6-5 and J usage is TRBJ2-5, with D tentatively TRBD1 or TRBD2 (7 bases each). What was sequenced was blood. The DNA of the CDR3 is TGTGCCAGCAGTTCCAGGGGGGGGAGGCGGGAGACCCAGTACTTC. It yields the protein CASSSRGGRRETQYF.